This TCR beta chain emerged from a study of STAT3 mutations in large granular lymphocyte leukemia. Method: immunoSEQ multiplex PCR; TCRdb's copy keeps in-frame clones and lacks some. The sample shows 20,000 or so clones, around 92% of them seen only once. This CDR3 is built from 13 residues. The ends were cut back, 1 base at V and 2 bases at J, with 5 bases in the middle. Germline V gives CDR1 LGHNA, CDR2 YSLEER. This clone has only one observation. What it binds is unknown. Study-wide findings and caveats: In several patients, dominant TCR clone burden exceeded STAT3 mutant burden. Every T-LGLL patient had at least one immunodominant TCRbeta clonotype. Clonal expansion was inferred from samples taken at other timepoints.

The sequence was obtained from a man aged 55-75 years with T-cell large granular lymphocyte leukemia. Some clones in this sample may be carry-over from other donors' samples. Sequencing was carried out using peripheral blood mononuclear cells. V gene TRBV4-3 combines with J gene TRBJ1-2; no definite D call. CDR3 protein: CASSQAGNYGYTF. The CDR3 coding sequence is TGCGCCAGCAGCCAAGCCGGGAACTATGGCTACACCTTC.